What follows are 17 T cell receptor beta chains derived from one specimen sequenced in a study of T-cell memory formation after mild COVID-19 (dated by TCRdb to 2020 to 2022). Library preparation was by 5' RACE. The run used an Illumina NovaSeq 6000. TCRdb reanalyzed the raw reads on its own, using fastp at Q25 for trimming and MiXCR for clone calling, and kept in-frame beta chains. Rows matching on CDR3 protein sequence are summarized as one entry with the most common DNA and genes. In this sample the table shows roughly 280,000 distinct CDR3 sequences, 15% to 20% of which occur a single time. The ten largest account for around a fifth of the sample. Sequences were obtained from PBMCs or a T cell subset sorted from them (not recorded which). Receptors originate from a man aged 18 to 30 who had mild COVID-19 (a few samples of this study predate the infection). The sample titles of this study are shuffled in the database, so cell type and time point are left out; the donor was told from shared clones.

This clonotype has just a few counts. The V call is TRBV7-2, the J call TRBJ1-2; D is unresolved. Germline assignment: CDR1 SGHTA and CDR2 FQGNSA. This CDR3 has 12 amino acids. Trimming took off 7 bases at V and 8 bases at J, with 14 bases between the two ends. The CDR3 spells CASNLAGHGYTF. In nucleotides, the CDR3 is TGTGCCAGCAATCTCGCGGGCCACGGCTACACCTTC.

The V gene is TRBV7-2, the J gene TRBJ1-5; maybe TRBD1 (6 bases). Germline CDR1 reads SGHTA; CDR2 reads FQGNSA. The CDR3 has 13 residues. V was cut by 5 bases and J by 5 bases, with 10 bases left in between. The CDR3 here is CASSDGGHQPQHF. The CDR3 region has the DNA TGTGCCAGCAGCGACGGGGGGCATCAGCCCCAGCATTTT.

This clonotype was observed a few times. V and J are TRBV4-2 and TRBJ2-1, with a possible D match to TRBD2 (7 bases). V lost 1 base to trimming and J lost 5 bases, with 15 bases between them. The CDR3 covers 16 residues. CDR1 is LGHNA, CDR2 YNFKEQ, per germline. The DNA of the CDR3 is TGTGCCAGCAGCCAAGTTGTGGGGGGGCGAAACAATGAGCAGTTCTTC. Amino acid sequence: CASSQVVGGRNNEQFF.

This clonotype was counted at least ten times. The CDR3 sequence: CASSLGTGGLYEQYF. The CDR3 coding sequence is TGTGCCAGCAGCTTAGGGACAGGGGGCCTCTACGAGCAGTACTTC. This sequence joins TRBV7-6 and TRBJ2-7, with 11 bases identical to TRBD1. Germline V gene lookup returns CDR1 SGHVS and CDR2 FNYEAQ. Trimming cost V 1 base and J 3 bases; bases outside gene matches: 2. The CDR3 length is 15 residues.

This clonotype was seen only a few times. V usage is TRBV12-3 or TRBV12-4 and J usage is TRBJ2-3, with 9 bases aligning to TRBD1. This CDR3 has 15 amino acids. J lost 5 bases, V lost 3 bases, and 6 bases had no gene match. The CDR3 DNA sequence: TGTGCCAGCAGTTTTCAGGGACAGGGTGGAGATACGCAGTATTTT. It is translated as CASSFQGQGGDTQYF.

The DNA for the CDR3 is TGTGCCAGCAGCCCGAGACAGGGACTCTACGAGCAGTACGTC. Translating gives CASSPRQGLYEQYV. The V and J genes are TRBV5-6 and TRBJ2-7, with D perhaps matching TRBD1 (7 bases). There are 14 residues in the CDR3. Germline lookup yields CDR1 SGHDT and CDR2 YYEEEE. V was clipped by 4 bases and J by 3 bases, with 14 bases between them.

CDR3 DNA: TGTGCCAGCAGCACCGGGGAGCTGTTTTTT. Translated: CASSTGELFF. J is TRBJ2-2 and V is TRBV7-9; D call uncertain. V lost 5 bases and J 5 bases, leaving 0 bases between the germline ends. Germline CDR1 and CDR2: SEHNR and FQNEAQ (reference sequence). The CDR3 consists of 10 residues.

This clonotype was found a few times. V gene TRBV7-8 combines with J gene TRBJ2-1, with D perhaps matching TRBD1 (6 bases). Trimming shortened V by 1 base and J by 6 bases, and 7 bases separated the two germline ends. This CDR3 spans 13 amino acids. The germline V gene encodes CDR1 SGHVS and CDR2 FQNEAQ. In DNA form, the CDR3 reads TGTGCCAGCAGCTTAGGACAGGCCAATGAGCAGTTCTTC. Its protein is CASSLGQANEQFF. Using reference TRBV7-8 and TRBJ2-1 for the parts outside the CDR3, the full variable domain is GAGVSQSPRYKVAKRGQDVALRCDPISGHVSLFWYQQALGQGPEFLTYFQNEAQLDKSGLPSDRFFAERPEGSVSTLKIQRTQQEDSAVYLCASSLGQANEQFFGPGTRLTVL.

This clonotype turned up a few times. This chain connects TRBV7-2 to TRBJ2-2, with unresolved D. The CDR3 consists of 15 residues. CDR1 SGHTA and CDR2 FQGNSA come from the germline V gene. With 5 bases removed from V and 0 bases from J, the gap between germline ends came to 10 bases. This CDR3 reads CASSPNFANTGELFF. The CDR3, as DNA: TGTGCCAGCAGCCCAAATTTCGCGAACACCGGGGAGCTGTTTTTT.

This clonotype came up a few times. This rearrangement joins TRBV7-9 to TRBJ2-5; 11 nucleotides agree with TRBD1. V lost 7 bases and J lost 4; bases outside the gene matches: 5. The V gene's germline CDR1 is SEHNR and CDR2 FQNEAQ (reference sequence). The CDR3 covers 14 residues. The CDR3 DNA follows: TGTGCCAGCATTCCGGGACAGGGGGGAGAGACCCAGTACTTC. Its translation: CASIPGQGGETQYF.

This clonotype was seen a handful of times. The gene calls are TRBV7-2 and TRBJ2-2; no reliable D call. Germline V gene data show CDR1 as SGHTA and CDR2 as FQGNSA. Trimming left V 5 bases short and J 1 base short, with 11 bases between. The CDR3 covers 15 residues. CDR3 loop: CASSPDPQNTGELFF. The CDR3 DNA reads as TGTGCCAGCAGCCCAGACCCTCAGAACACCGGGGAGCTGTTTTTT. Filled out from reference TRBV7-2 and TRBJ2-2, the complete variable domain reads GAGVSQSPSNKVTEKGKDVELRCDPISGHTALYWYRQSLGQGLEFLIYFQGNSAPDKSGLPSDRFSAERTGGSVSTLTIQRTQQEDSAVYLCASSPDPQNTGELFFGEGSRLTVL.

The chain joins TRBV24-1 to TRBJ2-2, with D unresolved. V was cut by 4 bases and J by 7 bases, with 3 bases left in between. The germline CDR1 and CDR2 sequences are KGHDR and SFDVKD. This CDR3 region has 11 residues. CDR3 in amino acids: CATSEGGELFF. CDR3 coding DNA: TGTGCCACCAGTGAGGGCGGGGAGCTGTTTTTT.

The gene calls are TRBV6-4 and TRBJ2-1; TRBD1 is a possible D gene (7 bases). CDR3 length equals 20 residues. V was trimmed by 7 bases and J by 0 bases, leaving 28 bases between them. Germline V gives CDR1 MRHNA, CDR2 SNTAGT. CDR3 sequence reads: CASTRAGQRANLYSYNEQFF. CDR3 DNA sequence: TGTGCCAGCACTCGGGCGGGACAGCGGGCGAACCTATACTCCTACAATGAGCAGTTCTTC.

The rearrangement joins TRBV7-9 to TRBJ2-2, with 7 bases fitting TRBD1. Germline values: CDR1 SEHNR, CDR2 FQNEAQ (reference sequence). Trimming cost V 2 bases and J 2 bases; bases outside gene matches: 5. This CDR3 has 16 residues. As DNA, the CDR3 is TGTGCCAGCAGCTTAACCAGGGGGTACAACACCGGGGAGCTGTTTTTT. Translating gives CASSLTRGYNTGELFF.

In DNA form, the CDR3 reads TGTGCCAGCAGCTTACCGGACAGGGTTTATGGCTACACCTTC. It is translated as CASSLPDRVYGYTF. The chain links TRBV7-8 to TRBJ1-2; 8 bases align to TRBD1. V lost 2 bases and J lost 5; bases outside the gene matches: 4. Germline-derived CDR1 and CDR2 are SGHVS and FQNEAQ. This CDR3 is built from 14 residues.

This clonotype was observed a handful of times. The CDR3 spells CASSPTPYEQYF. Here the CDR3 DNA reads TGTGCCAGCAGCCCAACCCCCTACGAGCAGTACTTC. The chain carries TRBV6-6 and TRBJ2-7; D remains unclear. V lost 6 bases and J 2 bases, leaving 8 bases between the germline ends. Germline CDR1 and CDR2: MNHNY and SVGAGI (reference sequence). The CDR3 has 12 amino acids.

This sequence joins TRBV15 and TRBJ2-6; TRBD1 is a possible D gene (5 bases). V lost 5 bases to trimming and J lost 3 bases, with 14 bases between them. This CDR3 comprises 16 residues. The germline CDR1 and CDR2 sequences are LNHNV and YYDKDF (reference sequence). CDR3 nucleotide sequence: TGTGCCACCAGCGACAGCCTCATCTATGGGGCCAACGTCCTGACTTTC. Translation: CATSDSLIYGANVLTF.